This entry features one T cell receptor (beta chain) sequence. The read stops 3 residues short of the end of the CDR3; the missing end is completed from the germline J gene. Repertoires were generated with immunoSEQ multiplex PCR, while TCRdb's copy carries only in-frame clones and drops some. Its clone listing holds over 45,000 clones. The data were taken from a study of T cells in women clearing cervical HPV infection. This CDR3 spans 14 amino acids. Trimming removed 6 bases from V and 4 bases from J, with 18 bases in between. Germline assignment: CDR1 SQVTM and CDR2 ANQGSEA. V gene TRBV29-1 combines with J gene TRBJ2-5; possibly TRBD2 for D (5 bases). The material sequenced was blood buffy coat. The clonotype was recovered from a woman between 18 and 70 years old with a cervical HPV16 infection that either progressed to CIN3+ or cleared (not recorded which). The CDR3 here is CSVRGAVRRETQYF. The sequenced CDR3 bases are TGCAGCGTCCGGGGTGCGGTGAGGCGAGAGACC.